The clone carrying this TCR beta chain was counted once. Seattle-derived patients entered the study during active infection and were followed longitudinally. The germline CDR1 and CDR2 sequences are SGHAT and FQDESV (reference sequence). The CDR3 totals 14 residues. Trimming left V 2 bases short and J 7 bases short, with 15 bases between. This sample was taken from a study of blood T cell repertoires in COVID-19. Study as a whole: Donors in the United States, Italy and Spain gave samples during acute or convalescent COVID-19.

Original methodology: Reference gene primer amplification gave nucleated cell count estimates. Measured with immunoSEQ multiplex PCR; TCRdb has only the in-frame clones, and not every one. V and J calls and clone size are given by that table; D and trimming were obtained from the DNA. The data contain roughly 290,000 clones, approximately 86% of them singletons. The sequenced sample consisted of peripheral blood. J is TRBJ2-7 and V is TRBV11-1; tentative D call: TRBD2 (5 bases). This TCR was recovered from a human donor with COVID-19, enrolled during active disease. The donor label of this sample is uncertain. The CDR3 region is CASSLLSSPGEQYF. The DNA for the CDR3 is TGTGCCAGCAGCTTATTATCGTCCCCGGGAGAGCAGTACTTC.